This paragraph covers one T cell receptor beta chain sequence. From germline, CDR1 is MGHRA and CDR2 YSYEKL. CDR3 size: 17 residues. V lost 1 base, J lost 5 bases, and 18 bases lay in between. Generated by immunoSEQ multiplex PCR, the TCRdb table keeps only in-frame clones and is missing some. The sample carries under 150,000 clones, about 91% recorded once. The data were taken from a study of blood T cell repertoires in COVID-19. The chain employs TRBV4-1 and TRBJ2-1, with a tentative D call TRBD1 (6 bases). This sequence originates from a human donor in a cohort sampled during active COVID-19. Sequencing was performed on peripheral blood. The CDR3, as DNA: TGCGCCAGCAGCCAAGGCGCCAGGGGACGAGGGAACAATGAGCAGTTCTTC. Translated: CASSQGARGRGNNEQFF.